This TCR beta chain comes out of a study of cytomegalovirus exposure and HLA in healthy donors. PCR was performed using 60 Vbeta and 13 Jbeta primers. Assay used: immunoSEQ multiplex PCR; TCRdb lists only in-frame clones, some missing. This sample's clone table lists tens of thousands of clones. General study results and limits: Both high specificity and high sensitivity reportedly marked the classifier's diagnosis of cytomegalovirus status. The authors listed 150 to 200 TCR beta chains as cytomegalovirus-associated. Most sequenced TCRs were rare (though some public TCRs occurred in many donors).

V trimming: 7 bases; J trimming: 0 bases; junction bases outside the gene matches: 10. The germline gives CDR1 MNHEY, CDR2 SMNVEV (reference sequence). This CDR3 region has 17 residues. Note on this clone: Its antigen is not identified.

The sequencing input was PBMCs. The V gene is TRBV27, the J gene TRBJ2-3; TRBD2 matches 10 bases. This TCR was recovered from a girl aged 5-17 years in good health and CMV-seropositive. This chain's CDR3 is CASNGLAEFSSTDTQYF. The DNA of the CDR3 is TGTGCCAGCAATGGACTAGCGGAGTTTTCTAGCACAGATACGCAGTATTTT.